The text below deals with one TCR beta chain. In the authors' methods: Amplifying reference gene primers gave estimates of nucleated cell counts. The repertoire was sequenced with immunoSEQ multiplex PCR; TCRdb's copy has only in-frame clones and lacks some. V and J calls and clone size are as listed in that table; D and trimming were resolved from the DNA. The table records almost 55,000 clones, around 86% of them present only once. This specimen comes from a study of blood T cell repertoires in COVID-19. Study background: The samples span acute and convalescent COVID-19 from the United States, Italy and Spain. PBMCs, B-cell-depleted T cells, or T cells provided the cDNA or gDNA that made up the material.

Germline values: CDR1 ENHRY, CDR2 SYGVKD. This CDR3 is 16 amino acids long. After removal of 2 bases from V and 3 bases from J, the junction contained 2 bases not matched to a gene. This rearrangement joins TRBV10-3 to TRBJ2-1; 12 bases line up with TRBD2. This receptor was identified in a human donor in a cohort sampled during active COVID-19. Sequencing input: peripheral blood. The CDR3, as DNA: TGTGCCATCAGTGAGCCGGGACTAGCGGGCTACAATGAGCAGTTCTTC. Translated: CAISEPGLAGYNEQFF.